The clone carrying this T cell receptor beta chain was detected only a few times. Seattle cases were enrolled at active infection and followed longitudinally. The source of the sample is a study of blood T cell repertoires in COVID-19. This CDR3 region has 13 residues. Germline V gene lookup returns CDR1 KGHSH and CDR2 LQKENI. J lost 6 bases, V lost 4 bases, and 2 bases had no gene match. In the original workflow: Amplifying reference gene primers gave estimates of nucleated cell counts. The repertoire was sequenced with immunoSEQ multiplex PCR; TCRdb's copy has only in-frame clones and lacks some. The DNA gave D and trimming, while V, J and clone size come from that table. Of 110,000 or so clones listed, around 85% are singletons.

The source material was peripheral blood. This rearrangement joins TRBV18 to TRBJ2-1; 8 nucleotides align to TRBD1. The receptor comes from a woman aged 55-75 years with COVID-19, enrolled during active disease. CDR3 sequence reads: CASSRDRGNEQFF. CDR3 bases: TGTGCCAGCTCACGAGACAGGGGCAATGAGCAGTTCTTC. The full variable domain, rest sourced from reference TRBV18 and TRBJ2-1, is NAGVMQNPRHLVRRRGQEARLRCSPMKGHSHVYWYRQLPEEGLKFMVYLQKENIIDESGMPKERFSAEFPKEGPSILRIQQVVRGDSAAYFCASSRDRGNEQFFGPGTRLTVL.